Given below is one TCR beta chain in context. The data are from a study of blood T cell repertoires in COVID-19. Whole-study context: The United States, Italy and Spain provided the acute and convalescent COVID-19 samples. T cells, B-cell-depleted T cells, or PBMCs supplied cDNA or gDNA.

Original handling: Estimation of nucleated cell counts relied on the amplification of reference gene primers. The method was immunoSEQ multiplex PCR; TCRdb's version includes in-frame clones alone and lacks a portion of them. V and J calls and clone size come straight from that table; D and trimming were deduced from the DNA. The sample yields fewer than 350,000 clones, roughly nine tenths seen once. While infection was still active, Seattle patients were enrolled and then followed longitudinally. Trimming removed 6 bases from V and 4 bases from J, with 9 bases in between. The CDR3 runs to 12 residues. Per germline, CDR1 SNHLY and CDR2 FYNNEI.

This chain connects TRBV2 to TRBJ1-2; D is uncertain. Sequenced: peripheral blood. The clonotype comes from a woman in her fifties or sixties with COVID-19, enrolled during active disease. This CDR3 reads CASRRAGYGYTF. The CDR3 region has the DNA TGTGCCAGCAGGCGGGCAGGCTATGGCTACACCTTC.